Shown below are 22 T cell receptor beta chains from a single sample sequenced in a study of early T cells in non-severe SARS-CoV-2 infection. TCRdb recomputed calls from the 5' RACE reads with MiXCR, one row per CDR3 protein. The data show more than 70,000 distinct CDR3 sequences, with approximately 15% seen just once and roughly an eighth held by the top ten. The sequenced material came from whole blood. The receptors derive from an adult who was a healthcare worker with PCR-confirmed SARS-CoV-2 infection or an uninfected control (not recorded which).

This clonotype was counted between two and nine times. One end of the junction fails to match germline, which may point to a read error. The genes are TRBV6-2 or TRBV6-3 and TRBJ1-5; perhaps TRBD1 as D (6 bases). The CDR3 spans 15 residues. Germline assignment: CDR1 MNHEY and CDR2 SVGEGT. The CDR3 region has the DNA TGTGCCAGCAGTTCCGACGTTACAGGGCCTCAGCCCCGGCATTTT. Its protein is CASSSDVTGPQPRHF.

This clonotype was picked up a small number of times. CDR3 in amino acids: CASSLRDRYQPQHF. The CDR3 bases are TGTGCCAGCAGTCTCCGGGACAGATATCAGCCCCAGCATTTT. The J gene is TRBJ1-5, the V gene TRBV27, with 7 bases identical to TRBD1. The CDR3 runs to 14 residues. Per germline, CDR1 MNHEY and CDR2 SMNVEV (reference sequence). V lost 5 bases, J lost 5 bases, and 6 bases stayed unmatched.

This clonotype was seen ten or more times. The genes are TRBV29-1 and TRBJ1-1; TRBD1 is a possible D gene (6 bases). The germline gives CDR1 SQVTM, CDR2 ANQGSEA. The V gene lost 7 bases and the J gene lost 0 bases, with 12 bases spanning the gap. The CDR3 spans 13 residues. CDR3 sequence: CSAGGAMNTEAFF. CDR3 sequence (DNA): TGCAGCGCTGGGGGGGCGATGAACACTGAAGCTTTCTTT. The variable domain in full, with the rest retrieved from reference TRBV29-1 and TRBJ1-1, is SAVISQKPSRDICQRGTSLTIQCQVDSQVTMMFWYRQQPGQSLTLIATANQGSEATYESGFVIDKFPISRPNLTFSTLTVSNMSPEDSSIYLCSAGGAMNTEAFFGQGTRLTVV.

This clonotype was found many times. This rearrangement joins TRBV7-3 to TRBJ1-6; TRBD1 matches at 7 bases. The CDR3 extends over 14 amino acids. V dropped 6 bases and J dropped 9; count of bases not matched to a gene: 8. Germline loops: CDR1 SGHTA, CDR2 FQGTGA. Written as DNA, the CDR3 is TGTGCCAGCAGTATCGATCAGGGGGGTTCACCCCTCCACTTT. Residues: CASSIDQGGSPLHF.

The sample holds many counts of this clonotype. V is TRBV6-2 or TRBV6-3 and J is TRBJ2-7; a possible D gene is TRBD2 (6 bases). Trimming left V 2 bases short and J 6 bases short, with 11 bases between. The germline gives CDR1 MNHEY, CDR2 SVGEGT. The CDR3 totals 13 residues. This CDR3 is CASSYRGLTEQYF. In nucleotides, the CDR3 is TGTGCCAGCAGTTACCGGGGACTCACCGAGCAGTACTTC.

The CDR3 nucleotides are TGCGCCAGCAGCTTGGCCGGAGTTGCGGATACGCAGTATTTT. This encodes CASSLAGVADTQYF. The rearrangement uses TRBV5-1 and TRBJ2-3; no reliable D call. The CDR3 consists of 14 residues. V was trimmed by 0 bases and J by 6 bases, leaving 11 bases between them. Germline V gene data show CDR1 as SGHRS and CDR2 as YFSETQ.

This chain uses TRBV14 with TRBJ2-1; 8 positions agree with TRBD2. Germline V gene lookup returns CDR1 SGHDN and CDR2 FVKESK. The CDR3 consists of 17 residues. V was clipped by 4 bases and J by 4 bases; unmatched bases: 12. The CDR3 region has the DNA TGTGCCAGCAGCCCCCCAACTGGCCAGCGGGGGTACAATGAGCAGTTCTTC. This translates into CASSPPTGQRGYNEQFF.

This clonotype has more than one count but fewer than ten. The chain carries TRBV29-1 and TRBJ1-2; D remains unclear. Germline V CDR1 and CDR2: SQVTM, ANQGSEA. The germline V and J ends were trimmed by 6 bases and 2 bases, with 10 bases remaining between them. The CDR3 length is 12 residues. The DNA for the CDR3 is TGCAGCGTGGAGCGGGCGAACTATGGCTACACCTTC. Translating gives CSVERANYGYTF.

There are a few counts of this clonotype. The chain is built from TRBV28 and TRBJ1-6; D is possibly TRBD1 (5 bases). CDR1 and CDR2 (germline): MDHEN, SYDVKM. The CDR3 extends over 17 amino acids. Trimming removed 3 bases at V and 0 bases at J, with 12 bases between. CDR3 sequence: CASSFSGGSSYNSPLHF. CDR3 in DNA: TGTGCCAGCAGTTTCAGTGGGGGAAGCTCCTATAATTCACCCCTCCACTTT.

This clonotype turned up a few times. The rearrangement uses TRBV6-6 and TRBJ2-7; maybe TRBD2 (7 bases). CDR3 size: 12 residues. V lost 6 bases to trimming and J lost 3 bases, with 9 bases between them. Per the germline V gene, CDR1 is MNHNY and CDR2 is SVGAGI (reference sequence). CDR3 region: CASSGGLYEQYF. The CDR3 DNA sequence: TGTGCCAGCAGCGGGGGGCTCTACGAGCAGTACTTC.

This clonotype was seen at least ten times. CDR3 residues: CSAEGNSEAFF. CDR3 coding DNA: TGCAGCGCCGAGGGCAACTCTGAAGCTTTCTTT. The chain links TRBV29-1 to TRBJ1-1; no definite D call. The CDR3 has 11 amino acids. V was trimmed by 7 bases and J by 6 bases, leaving 12 bases between them. The germline V gene has CDR1 SQVTM and CDR2 ANQGSEA.

This chain joins TRBV6-5 and TRBJ2-3, with 7 bases aligning to TRBD2. J lost 1 base, V lost 6 bases, and 7 bases had no gene match. Germline V lookup: CDR1 MNHEY, CDR2 SVGAGI. CDR3 length equals 15 residues. The CDR3 loop is CASSPGLLRTDTQYF. In DNA, the CDR3 is TGTGCCAGCAGCCCGGGACTACTCCGCACAGATACGCAGTATTTT.

In its sample, this clonotype was seen many times. The chain is built from TRBV14 and TRBJ2-3, with a possible D match to TRBD2 (6 bases). In germline, CDR1 is SGHDN, CDR2 FVKESK. This CDR3 is built from 15 residues. Trimming shortened V by 2 bases and J by 6 bases, and 15 bases separated the two germline ends. CDR3 DNA sequence: TGTGCCAGCAGCCAAATATGGCAGGGAGGCGATACGCAGTATTTT. This encodes CASSQIWQGGDTQYF.

This clonotype has at least ten counts. This chain connects TRBV6-1 to TRBJ2-3; possible D gene TRBD2, 7 bases. The germline CDR1 and CDR2 sequences are MNHNS and SASEGT. This CDR3 spans 15 amino acids. V was pared by 2 bases and J by 2 bases, with 11 bases between. The CDR3 is CASSEIAGATDTQYF. The CDR3 region has the DNA TGTGCCAGCAGTGAAATCGCGGGGGCCACAGATACGCAGTATTTT.

Worth noting for this clonotype: A junction boundary mismatches the germline segment, possibly from a read error. V and J are TRBV20-1 and TRBJ2-1; 8 bases are shared with TRBD1. CDR1 and CDR2 (germline): DFQATT, SNEGSKA (reference sequence). The CDR3 spans 11 residues. The CDR3, as DNA: TGCAGTGCTAGGGGACAGGTTGAGGAGTTCTTC. It is translated as CSARGQVEEFF.

In this sample, this clonotype turned up a few times. The chain joins TRBV19 to TRBJ1-2, with D tentatively TRBD1 (5 bases). V was shortened by 3 bases and J by 0 bases, with 20 bases between the two germline ends. The germline V gene has CDR1 LNHDA and CDR2 SQIVND (reference sequence). This CDR3 spans 18 amino acids. CDR3 coding DNA: TGTGCCAGTAGTATCCCGGGACCGACCACTTCAGCTAACTATGGCTACACCTTC. It specifies CASSIPGPTTSANYGYTF.

There are a few counts of this clonotype. This chain links TRBV6-5 with TRBJ2-1; TRBD2 is a possible D gene (6 bases). Germline V CDR1 and CDR2: MNHEY, SVGAGI. There are 14 residues in the CDR3. Trimming took 5 bases from V and 6 from J, leaving 14 bases between them. This CDR3 reads CASSPSWTINEQFF. In DNA, the CDR3 is TGTGCCAGCAGTCCCTCATGGACTATCAATGAGCAGTTCTTC.

This clonotype appeared a few times. This chain connects TRBV5-4 to TRBJ2-1; possible D gene TRBD1, 5 bases. The CDR3 is 13 residues long. Looked up from germline, CDR1 is SGHNT and CDR2 is YYREEE (reference sequence). Trimming stripped 4 bases from V and 8 bases from J, with 13 bases between. The CDR3 is CASSTPGLDEQFF. As DNA, the CDR3 is TGTGCCAGCAGCACACCAGGGCTAGATGAGCAGTTCTTC.

The rearrangement uses TRBV11-2 and TRBJ2-7; D gene uncertain. The CDR3 loop spans 13 amino acids. Between the trimmed V and J ends, which lost 5 bases and 2 bases, there was a span of 10 bases. Germline V gene lookup returns CDR1 SGHAT and CDR2 FQNNGV. DNA for the CDR3: TGTGCCAGCAGCCCCTCCGTGGCCTACGAGCAGTACTTC. This codes for CASSPSVAYEQYF. Full variable domain (remainder filled in from reference TRBV11-2 and TRBJ2-7): EAGVAQSPRYKIIEKRQSVAFWCNPISGHATLYWYQQILGQGPKLLIQFQNNGVVDDSQLPKDRFSAERLKGVDSTLKIQPAKLEDSAVYLCASSPSVAYEQYFGPGTRLTVT.

This clonotype was seen more than once but under ten times. The chain couples TRBV11-2 to TRBJ2-3; 9 positions match TRBD1. V shed 1 base, J shed 5 bases, and the junction held 7 bases outside the gene matches. Germline V gene lookup returns CDR1 SGHAT and CDR2 FQNNGV. The CDR3 totals 16 residues. For the CDR3, the DNA is TGTGCCAGCAGCTTAGTACAGGGGGCCTCCAGAGATACGCAGTATTTT. As protein: CASSLVQGASRDTQYF.

At least ten counts were recorded for this clonotype. The chain is built from TRBV7-9 and TRBJ1-1; D unclear. Trimming left V 5 bases short and J 1 base short, with 8 bases between. This CDR3 is built from 13 residues. Germline values: CDR1 SEHNR, CDR2 FQNEAQ (reference sequence). CDR3 sequence: CASSLNTNTEAFF. CDR3 nucleotides: TGTGCCAGCAGCCTAAACACGAACACTGAAGCTTTCTTT.

This clonotype was detected only a few times. This sequence joins TRBV9 and TRBJ2-3; D is possibly TRBD1 or TRBD2 (7 bases each). Trimming removed 4 bases from V and 3 bases from J, with 18 bases in between. Germline lookup yields CDR1 SGDLS and CDR2 YYNGEE. The CDR3 has 16 residues. The CDR3 protein is CASSTSGGGFTDTQYF. DNA of the CDR3: TGTGCCAGCAGCACGTCAGGGGGGGGCTTTACAGATACGCAGTATTTT. Supplemented by reference TRBV9 and TRBJ2-3, the full variable domain reads DSGVTQTPKHLITATGQRVTLRCSPRSGDLSVYWYQQSLDQGLQFLIQYYNGEERAKGNILERFSAQQFPDLHSELNLSSLELGDSALYFCASSTSGGGFTDTQYFGPGTRLTVL.